The next 8 T cell receptor beta chains were all read from a single sample in a study of blood T cells in healthy people across ages. Together with a sample-barcoded 5' primer, a J-beta primer mix was included in a second PCR lasting about 6 to 11 cycles. Each CDR3 protein gets one entry after TCRdb re-called the 5' RACE reads with MiXCR. The sample has 550,000 to 700,000 distinct CDR3 sequences, 25% to 30% seen once. The source material was blood. The receptors were sampled from a woman aged 70 to 79 in good health.

V is TRBV7-9 and J is TRBJ2-6; D remains unclear. Germline assignment: CDR1 SEHNR and CDR2 FQNEAQ (reference sequence). CDR3 length: 17 residues. V lost 4 bases and J lost 5, with 18 bases in between. CDR3 sequence: CASSSSEGPLRANVLTF. The CDR3 DNA is TGTGCCAGCAGCTCATCCGAAGGCCCCTTAAGGGCCAACGTCCTGACTTTC.

This clonotype has only a few counts. The chain employs TRBV12-3 or TRBV12-4 and TRBJ2-3, with D perhaps TRBD1 or TRBD2 (5 bases each). This CDR3 has 15 residues. With 3 bases removed from V and 5 bases from J, the gap between germline ends came to 15 bases. The CDR3 spells CASSFLQGEGDTQYF. The CDR3 bases are TGTGCCAGCAGTTTTCTCCAGGGCGAGGGAGATACGCAGTATTTT.

This clonotype has a handful of counts. V gene TRBV1 combines with J gene TRBJ1-1; TRBD1, the D gene given by the table, was not confirmed from the DNA. TRBV1 is deemed a pseudogene. The CDR3 runs to 16 residues. CDR3: CTSSLPPHKGDTEAFF. CDR3 bases: TGCACCAGCAGCCTCCCCCCACACAAGGGGGACACTGAAGCTTTCTTT.

The chain employs TRBV9 and TRBJ2-3; tentative D call: TRBD1 (5 bases). Germline loops: CDR1 SGDLS, CDR2 YYNGEE. Trimming took 0 bases from V and 0 from J, leaving 8 bases between them. CDR3 length: 15 amino acids. The CDR3 reads CASSVGQPSTDTQYF. CDR3 DNA sequence: TGTGCCAGCAGCGTAGGACAGCCTAGCACAGATACGCAGTATTTT.

This clonotype appeared a few times. Compared with germline, one end of the junction differs, possibly owing to a read error. J is TRBJ2-4 and V is TRBV5-1; TRBD2 might be the D (6 bases). The CDR3 is made up of 14 amino acids. Germline CDR1 reads SGHRS; CDR2 reads YFSETQ. In DNA form, the CDR3 reads TGCGCCAGCAGCCCATTACTAGCCAAAAACATTCAGTGCTTC. This encodes CASSPLLAKNIQCF.

This clonotype was observed a few times. The chain employs TRBV20-1 and TRBJ2-3, with no clear D. The germline CDR1 and CDR2 sequences are DFQATT and SNEGSKA (reference sequence). V was trimmed by 5 bases and J by 2 bases, leaving 11 bases between them. The CDR3 sequence is 13 residues long. CDR3 loop: CSAGSGDTDTQYF. CDR3 bases: TGCAGTGCTGGGTCCGGCGACACAGATACGCAGTATTTT.

This clonotype has more than one count but fewer than ten. This rearrangement joins TRBV29-1 to TRBJ2-1, with 8 nucleotides matching TRBD1. The CDR3 covers 16 residues. Germline CDR1 SQVTM, CDR2 ANQGSEA. V was clipped by 0 bases and J by 2 bases; unmatched bases: 6. Here the CDR3 DNA reads TGCAGCGTTGAAGATGTTGAACAGGGGGCCTACAATGAGCAGTTCTTC. It encodes CSVEDVEQGAYNEQFF.

The CDR3 spells CASSKDRGPDEAFF. The CDR3 bases are TGTGCCAGCAGCAAGGACAGGGGCCCTGATGAAGCTTTCTTT. The rearrangement joins TRBV2 to TRBJ1-1, with 9 bases matching TRBD1. The length of the CDR3 is 14 residues. Germline-derived CDR1 and CDR2 are SNHLY and FYNNEI. The V gene end was trimmed by 6 bases and the J gene end by 7 bases; junction bases not matched to a gene: 9. Complete variable domain (other parts from reference TRBV2 and TRBJ1-1): EPEVTQTPSHQVTQMGQEVILRCVPISNHLYFYWYRQILGQKVEFLVSFYNNEISEKSEIFDDQFSVERPDGSNFTLKIRSTKLEDSAMYFCASSKDRGPDEAFFGQGTRLTVV.